The 15 T cell receptor beta chains in this list originate from one sample, sequenced in a study of OX40 agonist ivuxolimab in advanced cancers. Sequenced by immunoSEQ multiplex PCR; TCRdb stores in-frame clones only, minus some. The sample lists tens of thousands of clones, roughly nine tenths seen once, with 2% to 3% in the top ten. The material sequenced was CD4+ or CD8+ T cells sorted from blood, taken in a trial of the OX40 agonist ivuxolimab. The receptors here all came from an adult with an advanced solid tumor such as melanoma, head and neck, liver or kidney cancer.

V gene TRBV28 combines with J gene TRBJ1-5; 7 positions match TRBD1. Trimming took 6 bases from V and 3 from J; bases not matched to a gene: 5. This CDR3 comprises 14 residues. Germline lookup yields CDR1 MDHEN and CDR2 SYDVKM. CDR3 coding DNA: TGTGCCAGCAGCTCCGGGACAGTCAATCAGCCCCAGCATTTT. Protein: CASSSGTVNQPQHF.

The J gene is TRBJ1-5, the V gene TRBV28, with D uncertain. This CDR3 has 17 residues. The V gene's germline CDR1 is MDHEN and CDR2 SYDVKM. V was trimmed by 6 bases and J by 0 bases, leaving 18 bases between them. The CDR3 DNA sequence: TGTGCCAGCAGCCCCCCGGGTCGGGGAACTAGCAATCAGCCCCAGCATTTT. This encodes CASSPPGRGTSNQPQHF.

The chain has TRBV6-5 and TRBJ2-6; possibly TRBD1 for D (5 bases). This CDR3 is 15 amino acids long. Germline CDR1 is MNHEY and CDR2 is SVGAGI. The V and J ends lost 6 bases and 4 bases respectively, with 13 bases between them. CDR3 bases: TGTGCCAGCAGCCAACAGGTCGCGGGGGCCAACGTCCTGACTTTC. Translation gives CASSQQVAGANVLTF.

The rearrangement uses TRBV7-2 and TRBJ1-5; TRBD1 is a possible D gene (5 bases). This CDR3 comprises 18 residues. V lost 1 base and J lost 1, with 17 bases in between. Germline-derived CDR1 and CDR2 are SGHTA and FQGNSA. CDR3 loop: CASSLVGAIGVSNQPQHF. CDR3 in DNA: TGTGCCAGCAGCTTAGTAGGGGCCATAGGCGTAAGCAATCAGCCCCAGCATTTT.

The chain joins TRBV7-9 to TRBJ2-6; 9 bases agree with TRBD1. The CDR3 has 18 residues. The ends lost 0 bases at V and 1 base at J; junction bases unmatched: 4. Germline loops: CDR1 SEHNR, CDR2 FQNEAQ (reference sequence). The CDR3 region is CASSLAGTGLSGANVLTF. CDR3 nucleotides: TGTGCCAGCAGCTTAGCCGGGACAGGGTTGTCTGGGGCCAACGTCCTGACTTTC. Full variable domain (missing parts from reference TRBV7-9 and TRBJ2-6): DTGVSQNPRHKITKRGQNVTFRCDPISEHNRLYWYRQTLGQGPEFLTYFQNEAQLEKSRLLSDRFSAERPKGSFSTLEIQRTEQGDSAMYLCASSLAGTGLSGANVLTFGAGSRLTVL.

The rearrangement uses TRBV28 and TRBJ1-3, with TRBD1 matching 8 bases. Germline loops: CDR1 MDHEN, CDR2 SYDVKM. The CDR3 is 16 amino acids. With 5 bases clipped from V and 1 base from J, the junction kept 7 bases outside the gene matches. The CDR3 loop reads CASSVQRTGSGNTIYF. The CDR3 bases are TGTGCCAGCAGTGTACAGAGGACAGGGTCTGGAAACACCATATATTTT.

V usage is TRBV6-1 and J usage is TRBJ1-2; D gene unclear. Germline V gene sequence: CDR1 MNHNS, CDR2 SASEGT. The CDR3 runs to 13 residues. The ends were cut back, 2 bases at V and 8 bases at J, with 12 bases in the middle. Here the CDR3 DNA reads TGTGCCAGCAGTGAAACGACGACGAGGGGCTACACCTTC. It translates to CASSETTTRGYTF.

On this clone: Other DNA sequences from this sample encode an identical CDR3 as well. The genes are TRBV27 and TRBJ2-5; maybe TRBD2 (5 bases). V was clipped by 6 bases and J by 5 bases, with 16 bases between them. Germline CDR1 is MNHEY and CDR2 is SMNVEV (reference sequence). The CDR3 is 14 amino acids. The DNA for the CDR3 is TGTGCCAGCAGCCTGGGAAGAGGGTACGAGACCCAGTACTTC. Protein sequence: CASSLGRGYETQYF.

The rearrangement uses TRBV5-1 and TRBJ2-7; D is undetermined. There are 13 residues in the CDR3. V lost 4 bases to trimming and J lost 3 bases, with 11 bases between them. The germline V gene encodes CDR1 SGHRS and CDR2 YFSETQ. Here the CDR3 reads CASSSRADYEQYF. The DNA of the CDR3 is TGCGCCAGCAGCAGCCGGGCGGACTACGAGCAGTACTTC. Supplemented by reference TRBV5-1 and TRBJ2-7, the full variable domain reads KAGVTQTPRYLIKTRGQQVTLSCSPISGHRSVSWYQQTPGQGLQFLFEYFSETQRNKGNFPGRFSGRQFSNSRSEMNVSTLELGDSALYLCASSSRADYEQYFGPGTRLTVT.

CDR3 nucleotide sequence: TGTGCCAGTAGCCAGGGACAGGGTACCTACGAGCAGTACTTC. Its protein product is CASSQGQGTYEQYF. The chain carries TRBV19 and TRBJ2-7; 9 bases are a match to TRBD1. Germline V gene data show CDR1 as LNHDA and CDR2 as SQIVND (reference sequence). Trimming took 6 bases from V and 2 from J; bases not matched to a gene: 5. This CDR3 is 14 amino acids long.

V gene TRBV11-2 combines with J gene TRBJ2-2, with D uncertain. CDR1 is SGHAT, CDR2 FQNNGV, per germline. The CDR3 runs 15 residues. V lost 0 bases to trimming and J lost 4 bases, with 9 bases between them. Written as DNA, the CDR3 is TGTGCCAGCAGCTTAGATAGGCTGGTCACCGGGGAGCTGTTTTTT. Translating gives CASSLDRLVTGELFF. Based on the CDR3 plus reference TRBV11-2 and TRBJ2-2, the full variable domain is EAGVAQSPRYKIIEKRQSVAFWCNPISGHATLYWYQQILGQGPKLLIQFQNNGVVDDSQLPKDRFSAERLKGVDSTLKIQPAKLEDSAVYLCASSLDRLVTGELFFGEGSRLTVL.

This chain joins TRBV10-3 and TRBJ2-5; the match to TRBD2 covers 9 bases. Per germline, CDR1 ENHRY and CDR2 SYGVKD. The CDR3 is 14 residues long. V shed 0 bases and J 8 bases; nucleotides not matched to a gene: 4. The CDR3 region is CAISESPSGDTQYF. CDR3 coding DNA: TGTGCCATCAGTGAGTCCCCTAGCGGGGATACCCAGTACTTC.

With respect to this clone: In the same sample, other DNA sequences code for this CDR3. This chain joins TRBV5-1 and TRBJ2-3; D remains unclear. V lost 2 bases and J 3 bases, leaving 4 bases between the germline ends. The CDR3 has 12 amino acids. Germline CDR1 and CDR2: SGHRS and YFSETQ. The CDR3 spells CASSLTTDTQYF. CDR3 sequence (DNA): TGCGCCAGCAGCTTAACTACAGATACGCAGTATTTT.

This rearrangement joins TRBV11-3 to TRBJ2-1, with D unclear. Trimming left V 4 bases short and J 3 bases short, with 16 bases between. Germline lookup yields CDR1 SGHNT and CDR2 YENEEA. The CDR3 runs 16 residues. The CDR3: CASSSEPTIFYNEQFF. The CDR3 nucleotides read TGTGCCAGCAGCTCAGAGCCTACCATTTTCTACAATGAGCAGTTCTTC.

This chain connects TRBV5-1 to TRBJ1-6; TRBD1 matches at 9 bases. The CDR3 is 16 residues long. Germline lookup yields CDR1 SGHRS and CDR2 YFSETQ. The V gene end was trimmed by 0 bases and the J gene end by 8 bases; junction bases not matched to a gene: 6. The CDR3 here is CASSLGLQGADSPLHF. The CDR3, as DNA: TGCGCCAGCAGCTTGGGGTTACAGGGGGCGGATTCACCCCTCCACTTT.